This passage covers 2 T cell receptor beta chains from one sample sequenced in a study of blood T cells in healthy people across ages. It was with a sample-barcoded 5' primer and a J-beta primer mix that a second PCR of about 6 to 12 cycles was run. Via MiXCR, TCRdb re-called the 5' RACE reads, giving one row per CDR3 protein. This table holds 800,000 or so distinct CDR3 sequences, 60% to 80% found once. Specimen: blood. The source is a man younger than 45 in good health.

The sample holds many counts of this clonotype. The rearrangement links TRBV18 to TRBJ2-1; TRBD2 aligns across 10 bases. CDR1 and CDR2 from the germline V gene are KGHSH and LQKENI. This CDR3 has 14 residues. The ends lost 6 bases at V and 2 bases at J; junction bases unmatched: 1. This CDR3 reads CASSTSGAYNEQFF. CDR3 coding DNA: TGTGCCAGCTCCACTAGCGGGGCCTACAATGAGCAGTTCTTC.

This sequence joins TRBV12-3 or TRBV12-4 and TRBJ1-2, with D possibly being TRBD1 (5 bases). V lost 5 bases to trimming and J lost 0 bases, with 19 bases between them. This CDR3 region has 17 residues. This chain's CDR3 is CASSPPEGRTTNYGYTF. CDR3 bases: TGTGCCAGCAGTCCACCCGAAGGACGGACAACTAACTATGGCTACACCTTC.